These T cell receptor beta chains were read from a single sample in a study of identical twins. Via MiXCR, TCRdb re-called the 5' RACE reads, giving one row per CDR3 protein. The sample lists hundreds of thousands of distinct CDR3 sequences; about 20% were seen once. A further study also used this sample, focusing on yellow fever vaccine responses in identical twins.

The sample consisted of CD4+ T cells sorted from blood. The receptors come from a woman between 18 and 30 years old in good health. Each CDR3 is given with its conserved first and last residue. D genes are given only for firm matches. Clone size is not always given. Where it is, it says once, few, many or a class for expanded clones.

cdr3_length d_call j_call clone_size v_call cdr3_nt cdr3_aa
13 TRBD2 TRBJ2-7 NA TRBV24-1 TGTGCCACCAGTCAGGGACTAGCGTACGAGCAGTACTTC CATSQGLAYEQYF
16 NA TRBJ2-2 few TRBV5-1 TGCGCCAGCAGCACGGGGGACAGTTTTTCTGGCGGGGAGCTGTTTTTT CASSTGDSFSGGELFF
14 NA TRBJ1-4 NA TRBV20-1 TGCAGTGCTACCCTCAGGGGAAGCGGTGAAAAACTGTTTTTT CSATLRGSGEKLFF
13 NA TRBJ2-1 NA TRBV6-1 TGTGCCAGCAGTCAAAGACCCTACAATGAGCAGTTCTTC CASSQRPYNEQFF
16 TRBD2 TRBJ2-3 few TRBV7-2 TGTGCCAGCAGTCTTACAGGCGGGGGGCTTTCAGATACGCAGTATTTT CASSLTGGGLSDTQYF
15 NA TRBJ2-7 few TRBV2 TGTGCCAGCAGTGTTGAGACGGGCGATTCCTACGAGCAGTACTTC CASSVETGDSYEQYF
17 NA TRBJ2-1 NA TRBV7-9 TGTGCCAGCAGCTTAGGGACCCCGGCCAAAATTTACAATGAGCAGTTCTTC CASSLGTPAKIYNEQFF
14 NA TRBJ2-1 NA TRBV28 TGTGCCAGCAGGAGTGAGGCAGGGAGTCATGAGCAGTTCTTC CASRSEAGSHEQFF
14 TRBD1 TRBJ2-7 NA TRBV20-1 TGCAGTGCTAGAGACCGACAGGGGGCCTACGAGCAGTACTTC CSARDRQGAYEQYF
15 TRBD2 TRBJ2-5 NA TRBV12-3/TRBV12-4 TGTGCCAGCAGAACCGGGACTACCAAGCAAGAGACCCAGTACTTC CASRTGTTKQETQYF
13 NA TRBJ1-1 NA TRBV10-3 TGTGCCATCATGGCCGGGCCGAACACTGAAGCTTTCTTT CAIMAGPNTEAFF
14 NA TRBJ1-5 NA TRBV6-2/TRBV6-3 TGTGCCAGCAGCCGGGACACCAGCAATCAGCCCCAGCATTTT CASSRDTSNQPQHF
13 NA TRBJ1-6 once TRBV9 TGTGCCAGCAGCGCCTCCGGTAGTGGTCTCCTCCACTTT CASSASGSGLLHF
18 TRBD1 TRBJ2-5 few TRBV4-2 TGTGCCAGCAGCCCCGGTTCCGGGACAGGGCTATTAGGGGAGACCCAGTACTTC CASSPGSGTGLLGETQYF
13 NA TRBJ1-5 few TRBV14 TGTGCCCACTGGAGGGGTCTCAATCAGCCCCAGCATTTT CAHWRGLNQPQHF
15 TRBD2 TRBJ2-2 few TRBV12-3/TRBV12-4 TGTGCCAGCAGTCCGGGACGGGGGGGCACCGGGGAGCTGTTTTTT CASSPGRGGTGELFF
15 NA TRBJ2-1 NA TRBV5-1 TGCGCCAGCAGCTTATCACAGGCTTCCTACAATGAGCAGTTCTTC CASSLSQASYNEQFF
15 NA TRBJ2-7 NA TRBV27 TGTGCCAGCAGTTTAGGTAGGGAGATATGGTACGAGCAGTACTTC CASSLGREIWYEQYF
17 TRBD1 TRBJ1-4 NA TRBV3-1 TGTGCCAGCAGCCAGTCTACCTTAAGGACAGGGAATGAAAAACTGTTTTTT CASSQSTLRTGNEKLFF
12 NA TRBJ2-7 NA TRBV29-1 TGCAGCGTTGAATTCGGCGGCTACGAGCAGTACTTC CSVEFGGYEQYF
14 NA TRBJ1-6 NA TRBV2 TGTGCCAGCAGTGAAAGCACTCTCAATTCACCCCTCCACTTT CASSESTLNSPLHF
18 TRBD2 TRBJ2-7 NA TRBV11-2 TGTGCCAGCAGCCGCAGACTAGCGGGGGAGGGTACGGCCTACGAGCAGTACTTC CASSRRLAGEGTAYEQYF
15 TRBD1 TRBJ2-5 NA TRBV28 TGTGCCAGCAGCCTGGGACAGGCTTGGTTAGAGACCCAGTACTTC CASSLGQAWLETQYF
11 NA TRBJ2-7 few TRBV10-3 TGTGCCATCAGGACACTCTACGAGCAGTACTTC CAIRTLYEQYF
17 TRBD2 TRBJ2-1 NA TRBV4-1 TGCGCCAGCAGCCGGGGGATAGCGGGAGCTCGGAACAATGAGCAGTTCTTC CASSRGIAGARNNEQFF
11 TRBD1 TRBJ1-4 NA TRBV29-1 TGCAGCGTTGAAGAACCCGGCGGACAGGCCTTT CSVEEPGGQAF
16 TRBD1 TRBJ1-2 few TRBV4-1 TGCGCCAGCAGCCAATTGGGACAGGGAAAGAACTATGGCTACACCTTC CASSQLGQGKNYGYTF
15 TRBD2 TRBJ2-1 NA TRBV20-1 TGCAGTGCTAGACGAGCTAGCGGGGCCTACAATGAGCAGTTCTTC CSARRASGAYNEQFF
15 NA TRBJ2-3 NA TRBV5-1 TGCGCCAGCAGCCTCAAAACAGGGAACAAAGATACGCAGTATTTT CASSLKTGNKDTQYF
16 NA TRBJ2-1 NA TRBV5-1 TGCGCCAGCAGGGTTCAGGTTAGCGCGATCCGCAATGAGCAGTTCTTC CASRVQVSAIRNEQFF
12 NA TRBJ2-1 few TRBV3-1 TGTGCCAGCACCAAGTCGGAGGGTGAGCAGTTCTTC CASTKSEGEQFF
16 TRBD2 TRBJ2-1 few TRBV7-3 TGTGCCAGCAGCCAACCGGGGACTAGCGGGAAGAATGAGCAGTTCTTC CASSQPGTSGKNEQFF
14 NA TRBJ2-1 few TRBV3-1 TGTGCCAGCAGCCAAGGTTGGTCTGCAGGTGAGCAGTTCTTC CASSQGWSAGEQFF
15 NA TRBJ2-3 NA TRBV15 TGTGCCACCAGCAGAGATCCCGGGGCCCCAAATACGCAGTATTTT CATSRDPGAPNTQYF
17 TRBD2 TRBJ2-3 few TRBV12-3/TRBV12-4 TGTGCCAGCAGCCCGGGGGCGGGACTAGCGGGAGGAGATACGCAGTATTTT CASSPGAGLAGGDTQYF
15 NA TRBJ2-2 NA TRBV5-1 TGCGCCAGCAGCCTCGAATTTGGGAACACCGGGGAGCTGTTTTTT CASSLEFGNTGELFF
15 TRBD2 TRBJ2-3 NA TRBV6-1 TGTGCCAGCAGTGAAGCGGCGGGGGGCACAGATACGCAGTATTTT CASSEAAGGTDTQYF
13 NA TRBJ1-1 few TRBV20-1 TGCAGTGCTAGAGAACAGAAGAACACTGAAGCTTTCTTT CSAREQKNTEAFF
14 NA TRBJ2-2 few TRBV29-1 TGCAGCGTTGAAAAGGTGTCGAACACCGGGGAGCTGTTTTTT CSVEKVSNTGELFF
18 NA TRBJ2-5 few TRBV12-3/TRBV12-4 TGTGCCAGCAGTTTAAATATTGGCAGTCAAGAAGGGAGAGAGACCCAGTACTTC CASSLNIGSQEGRETQYF
14 TRBD1 TRBJ1-5 few TRBV5-1 TGCGCCAGCAGCTTTACAGGGGAGGGCCAGCCCCAGCATTTT CASSFTGEGQPQHF
13 NA TRBJ1-5 few TRBV12-3/TRBV12-4 TGTGCCAGCAGTCGAAACCCAGATCAGCCCCAGCATTTT CASSRNPDQPQHF
18 TRBD1 TRBJ1-2 few TRBV5-1 TGCGCCAGCAGCTTGGAAGGGACAGGGGCCTCTCTTAATTATGGCTACACCTTC CASSLEGTGASLNYGYTF
16 NA TRBJ1-3 few TRBV7-8 TGTGCCAGCAGCCCCGGGGCGGGAATCTCTGGAAACACCATATATTTT CASSPGAGISGNTIYF
15 NA TRBJ2-7 few TRBV7-3 TGTGCCAGCAGCTACGGACCAACCGGCTACTACGAGCAGTACTTC CASSYGPTGYYEQYF
14 TRBD2 TRBJ2-1 few TRBV27 TGTGCCAGCAGTGGGGGGGGGAGGTACAATGAGCAGTTCTTC CASSGGGRYNEQFF
15 TRBD1 TRBJ1-1 NA TRBV28 TGTGCCAGCAGTTCCGGGTCAGGGGGGAGCACTGAAGCTTTCTTT CASSSGSGGSTEAFF
16 TRBD1 TRBJ1-1 few TRBV20-1 TGCAGTGCCCAGCCTCAGGGGGCGATTGCTGGGGCTGAAGCTTTCTTT CSAQPQGAIAGAEAFF
12 NA TRBJ2-1 NA TRBV7-2 TGTGCCAGCAGCTTGGGAATGGGTGAGCAGTTCTTC CASSLGMGEQFF
13 NA TRBJ2-7 NA TRBV19 TGTGCCAGTAGTAGTGCACAGGGTCCCGAGCAGTACTTC CASSSAQGPEQYF
15 NA TRBJ1-5 NA TRBV12-5 TGTGCTAGCGTGGGCCGGGGGGTGGGCAATCAGCCCCAGCATTTT CASVGRGVGNQPQHF
13 NA TRBJ1-2 few TRBV12-3/TRBV12-4 TGTGCCAGCCAGGGACACAACTCCTATGGCTACACCTTC CASQGHNSYGYTF
17 TRBD1 TRBJ2-3 few TRBV3-1 TGTGCCAGCAGCCTATCAAAGACAGGGTGGGGCACAGATACGCAGTATTTT CASSLSKTGWGTDTQYF
11 NA TRBJ2-1 NA TRBV20-1 TGCAGTGTGGACAGCACCAATGAGCAGTTCTTC CSVDSTNEQFF
16 TRBD2 TRBJ2-5 NA TRBV6-2/TRBV6-3 TGTGCCAGCAGTTACACTAGCGGGAGAACGGGAGAGACCCAGTACTTC CASSYTSGRTGETQYF